These T cell receptor beta chains were read from a single sample in a study of post-analysis software for immune sequencing data. One entry per CDR3 protein results from TCRdb running MiXCR on the PCR reads. Of hundreds of thousands of distinct CDR3 sequences listed, just under 30% are singletons. The specimen sequenced was blood. These receptors came from a girl between 10 and 17 years old with multiple sclerosis. Each CDR3 is given with its conserved first and last residue. D genes are given only for firm matches. Not every row has a clone size; where given, it reads once, few, many or a size class.

clone size: few
D gene: NA
J gene: TRBJ2-4
V gene: TRBV7-8
CDR3 DNA: TGTGCCAGCAGCCCAGACCCCGGAGGGATCATTCAGTACTTC
CDR3 protein: CASSPDPGGIIQYF

clone size: NA
D gene: TRBD1
J gene: TRBJ2-7
V gene: TRBV6-6
CDR3 DNA: TGTGCCAGCAGCCGAAACACAGGGGGAGCCTACGAGCAGTACTTC
CDR3 protein: CASSRNTGGAYEQYF

clone size: few
D gene: NA
J gene: TRBJ2-4
V gene: TRBV20-1
CDR3 DNA: TGCAGTGCAAGAGTAGGGGGGGGTGGAAACATTCAGTACTTC
CDR3 protein: CSARVGGGGNIQYF

clone size: few
D gene: TRBD2
J gene: TRBJ2-3
V gene: TRBV4-1
CDR3 DNA: TGCGCCAGCAGCCAAGGAATAGCGGGAGGGGCAGATACGCAGTATTTT
CDR3 protein: CASSQGIAGGADTQYF

clone size: many
D gene: NA
J gene: TRBJ2-7
V gene: TRBV20-1
CDR3 DNA: TGCAGTGCTAGAGATGCCAGGGCGTACGAGCAGTACTTC
CDR3 protein: CSARDARAYEQYF

clone size: NA
D gene: NA
J gene: TRBJ2-7
V gene: TRBV11-2
CDR3 DNA: TGTGCCAGCAGCTTTGGCAGCAACTCCTACGAGCAGTACTTC
CDR3 protein: CASSFGSNSYEQYF

clone size: few
D gene: TRBD2
J gene: TRBJ2-7
V gene: TRBV3-1
CDR3 DNA: TGTGCCAGCAGCCAAGAAATGGAGCGGACCGGGGGGGAGCAGTACTTC
CDR3 protein: CASSQEMERTGGEQYF

clone size: few
D gene: NA
J gene: TRBJ2-3
V gene: TRBV11-2
CDR3 DNA: TGTGCCAGCAGCTTAGGCGTTTGGGGGGGGGCCGAAGATACGCAGTATTTT
CDR3 protein: CASSLGVWGGAEDTQYF

clone size: NA
D gene: TRBD2
J gene: TRBJ2-1
V gene: TRBV5-4
CDR3 DNA: TGTGCCAGCAACTCCGCCGGGACTAGCGCGAACAATGAGCAGTTCTTC
CDR3 protein: CASNSAGTSANNEQFF

clone size: few
D gene: NA
J gene: TRBJ2-3
V gene: TRBV6-4
CDR3 DNA: TGTGCCAGCAGTGAAGGACTCGCGGCTAGCACAGATACGCAGTATTTT
CDR3 protein: CASSEGLAASTDTQYF

clone size: few
D gene: NA
J gene: TRBJ2-3
V gene: TRBV29-1
CDR3 DNA: TGCAGCGTTTCCGTCCCGATGCCCCACACAGATACGCAGTATTTT
CDR3 protein: CSVSVPMPHTDTQYF

clone size: NA
D gene: TRBD1
J gene: TRBJ1-4
V gene: TRBV7-2
CDR3 DNA: TGTGCCAGCAGCTTAGAGGTTCTGACAGGGGCTCGTACTAATGAAAAACTGTTTTTT
CDR3 protein: CASSLEVLTGARTNEKLFF

clone size: NA
D gene: NA
J gene: TRBJ2-1
V gene: TRBV6-5
CDR3 DNA: TGTGCCAGCAGTTACCCCGACCATCATGAGCAGTTCTTC
CDR3 protein: CASSYPDHHEQFF

clone size: few
D gene: NA
J gene: TRBJ2-5
V gene: TRBV24-1
CDR3 DNA: TGTGCCACCAGTGGCCGGGGCGGCCAAGAGACCCAGTACTTC
CDR3 protein: CATSGRGGQETQYF

clone size: NA
D gene: NA
J gene: TRBJ1-5
V gene: TRBV12-3/TRBV12-4
CDR3 DNA: TGTGCCAGCAGTTTGACCCGCGAGGGGCCCCAGCATTTT
CDR3 protein: CASSLTREGPQHF

clone size: NA
D gene: NA
J gene: TRBJ2-2
V gene: TRBV4-1
CDR3 DNA: TGCGCCAGCAGCACAAACGCAGGATCGAACACCGGGGAGCTGTTTTTT
CDR3 protein: CASSTNAGSNTGELFF

clone size: NA
D gene: NA
J gene: TRBJ2-1
V gene: TRBV20-1
CDR3 DNA: TGCAGTGCTAGGGACCCCCCCAGTGAGCAGTTCTTC
CDR3 protein: CSARDPPSEQFF

clone size: NA
D gene: TRBD1
J gene: TRBJ2-5
V gene: TRBV4-3
CDR3 DNA: TGCGCCAGCAGCCAAGATAAGGGGACAGGGGTAGGGCAGTACTTC
CDR3 protein: CASSQDKGTGVGQYF

clone size: once
D gene: TRBD2
J gene: TRBJ2-2
V gene: TRBV6-6
CDR3 DNA: TGTGCCAGCAGTAAACTAGCGGGGGGAGGCACCGGGGAGCTGTTTTTT
CDR3 protein: CASSKLAGGGTGELFF

clone size: NA
D gene: NA
J gene: TRBJ1-3
V gene: TRBV28
CDR3 DNA: TGTGCCAGCAGTCTCTGGGGCAGGGAGGGTGGAAACACCATATATTTT
CDR3 protein: CASSLWGREGGNTIYF

clone size: many
D gene: NA
J gene: TRBJ2-7
V gene: TRBV4-3
CDR3 DNA: TGCGCCAGCAGCCAGGGAAGGTCCTACGAGCAGTACTTC
CDR3 protein: CASSQGRSYEQYF

clone size: few
D gene: NA
J gene: TRBJ1-1
V gene: TRBV5-1
CDR3 DNA: TGCGCCAGCAGCTTGTCTCACCTGGGGACTGAAGCTTTCTTT
CDR3 protein: CASSLSHLGTEAFF

clone size: NA
D gene: NA
J gene: TRBJ2-5
V gene: TRBV28
CDR3 DNA: TGTGCCAGCAGTTTCCCCTCCTGGGGGACGCAAGAGACCCAGTACTTC
CDR3 protein: CASSFPSWGTQETQYF

clone size: NA
D gene: TRBD2
J gene: TRBJ2-3
V gene: TRBV3-1
CDR3 DNA: TGTGCCAGCAGCGTGGCCCAGGGACTAGCGGACCACACAGATACGCAGTATTTT
CDR3 protein: CASSVAQGLADHTDTQYF

clone size: NA
D gene: NA
J gene: TRBJ1-1
V gene: TRBV5-6
CDR3 DNA: TGTGCCGGCAGCTTTTACGGGGGCACTGAAGCTTTCTTT
CDR3 protein: CAGSFYGGTEAFF

clone size: NA
D gene: NA
J gene: TRBJ2-3
V gene: TRBV5-6
CDR3 DNA: TGTGCCAGCAGCTTTAGGAGGACCACAGATACGCAGTATTTT
CDR3 protein: CASSFRRTTDTQYF

clone size: NA
D gene: TRBD1
J gene: TRBJ1-6
V gene: TRBV4-2
CDR3 DNA: TGTGCCAGCAGCCAAGTAGGACAGGAAGATCCACCCCTCCACTTT
CDR3 protein: CASSQVGQEDPPLHF

clone size: many
D gene: NA
J gene: TRBJ2-7
V gene: TRBV7-2
CDR3 DNA: TGTGCCAGCAGCTTAGGCGGAGGGAAGTCCTACGAGCAGTACTTC
CDR3 protein: CASSLGGGKSYEQYF

clone size: few
D gene: NA
J gene: TRBJ1-4
V gene: TRBV20-1
CDR3 DNA: TGCAGTGCTACAACAGTGGGATGGGAAAAACTGTTTTTT
CDR3 protein: CSATTVGWEKLFF

clone size: NA
D gene: NA
J gene: TRBJ2-1
V gene: TRBV27
CDR3 DNA: TGTGCCAGCATCCCAGGGTGGGGGAGTAGTGAGCAGTTCTTC
CDR3 protein: CASIPGWGSSEQFF

clone size: few
D gene: NA
J gene: TRBJ2-1
V gene: TRBV12-3/TRBV12-4
CDR3 DNA: TGTGCCAGCAGGTCCGGGACGGCTGGCTACAATGAGCAGTTCTTC
CDR3 protein: CASRSGTAGYNEQFF

clone size: NA
D gene: NA
J gene: TRBJ2-4
V gene: TRBV20-1
CDR3 DNA: TGCAGTGCTCAAGAGGCGTCACTCGGTGGCATTCAGTACTTC
CDR3 protein: CSAQEASLGGIQYF

clone size: NA
D gene: NA
J gene: TRBJ2-7
V gene: TRBV5-1
CDR3 DNA: TGCGCCAGCAGCCCCGAGGGAGCCTGCGAGCAGTACTTC
CDR3 protein: CASSPEGACEQYF

clone size: NA
D gene: NA
J gene: TRBJ2-4
V gene: TRBV3-1
CDR3 DNA: TGTGCCAGCAGCCAAGTGATGCTTCAGGGAGAAAACATTCAGTACTTC
CDR3 protein: CASSQVMLQGENIQYF

clone size: NA
D gene: NA
J gene: TRBJ1-1
V gene: TRBV7-9
CDR3 DNA: TGTGCCAGCAGCTTTTTACAGGGATTGGCTGAAGCTTTCTTT
CDR3 protein: CASSFLQGLAEAFF

clone size: NA
D gene: NA
J gene: TRBJ2-3
V gene: TRBV19
CDR3 DNA: TGTGCCAGTAGGGCAGTCCGAATGGGTATCGGAGATACGCAGTATTTT
CDR3 protein: CASRAVRMGIGDTQYF

clone size: many
D gene: NA
J gene: TRBJ2-3
V gene: TRBV5-1
CDR3 DNA: TGCGCCAGCAGCCTGACTCAGGGGTTTAATGTCGCAGATACGCAGTATTTT
CDR3 protein: CASSLTQGFNVADTQYF

clone size: NA
D gene: TRBD1
J gene: TRBJ2-6
V gene: TRBV12-3/TRBV12-4
CDR3 DNA: TGTGCCAGCAGAGCTACAGGGGCTGGGGCCAACGTCCTGACTTTC
CDR3 protein: CASRATGAGANVLTF

clone size: NA
D gene: NA
J gene: TRBJ1-6
V gene: TRBV5-1
CDR3 DNA: TGCGCCAGCAGCTTGGGCAGGGACGATTCACCCCTCCACTTT
CDR3 protein: CASSLGRDDSPLHF

clone size: NA
D gene: NA
J gene: TRBJ2-3
V gene: TRBV24-1
CDR3 DNA: TGTGCCACCAGTCCTGGCGGAGATACGCAGTATTTT
CDR3 protein: CATSPGGDTQYF

clone size: few
D gene: TRBD2
J gene: TRBJ2-1
V gene: TRBV7-2
CDR3 DNA: TGTGCCAGCAGCGCGGGGGGAGGCGGCTCCTACAATGAGCAGTTCTTC
CDR3 protein: CASSAGGGGSYNEQFF

clone size: once
D gene: NA
J gene: TRBJ2-1
V gene: TRBV20-1
CDR3 DNA: TGCAGTGCGTTTCCTAGCGTCAATGAGCAGTTCTTC
CDR3 protein: CSAFPSVNEQFF

clone size: NA
D gene: NA
J gene: TRBJ2-3
V gene: TRBV5-1
CDR3 DNA: TGCGCCAGCAGAGGGACAACATCCACAGATACGCAGTATTTT
CDR3 protein: CASRGTTSTDTQYF

clone size: once
D gene: NA
J gene: TRBJ2-5
V gene: TRBV3-1
CDR3 DNA: TGTGCCAGCAGCCAAGAGGGGTTCCGCAGGCGGAGAGAGACCCAGTACTTC
CDR3 protein: CASSQEGFRRRRETQYF

clone size: NA
D gene: TRBD1
J gene: TRBJ1-4
V gene: TRBV29-1
CDR3 DNA: TGCAGCGTCGACAAAAACAGGGGGGGGGAAAAACTGTTTTTT
CDR3 protein: CSVDKNRGGEKLFF

clone size: many
D gene: TRBD2
J gene: TRBJ2-7
V gene: TRBV6-5
CDR3 DNA: TGTGCCAGCAGTTACCTCGGGGGGGGAGGCGACGAGCAGTACTTC
CDR3 protein: CASSYLGGGGDEQYF

clone size: few
D gene: NA
J gene: TRBJ1-6
V gene: TRBV4-2
CDR3 DNA: TGTGCCAGCAGCCAATATATGTTTCGGCCCGGGACCGGGTTTCTTAGCAGTTCACCCCTCCACTTT
CDR3 protein: CASSQYMFRPGTGFLSSSPLHF

clone size: few
D gene: NA
J gene: TRBJ2-3
V gene: TRBV4-3
CDR3 DNA: TGCGCCAGCAGCCAGCTACCGGGGCCGGTAGCCGCAGATACGCAGTATTTT
CDR3 protein: CASSQLPGPVAADTQYF

clone size: NA
D gene: NA
J gene: TRBJ1-4
V gene: TRBV28
CDR3 DNA: TGTGCCAGCAGTCCGTTCGGTGAAAAACTGTTTTTT
CDR3 protein: CASSPFGEKLFF

clone size: NA
D gene: TRBD1
J gene: TRBJ2-7
V gene: TRBV9
CDR3 DNA: TGTGCCAGCAGCGGCCCCGGGACAGGATCCTACGAGCAGTACTTC
CDR3 protein: CASSGPGTGSYEQYF

clone size: many
D gene: NA
J gene: TRBJ1-2
V gene: TRBV7-2
CDR3 DNA: TGTGCCAGCAGCTTAGATTATGGCAGTTCGGTACTCACCTTC
CDR3 protein: CASSLDYGSSVLTF